This record looks at one T cell receptor beta chain sequence and its context. This clone was observed once. Its recognized antigen is unknown. Base quality data are lacking; no much larger clone is found one base away. This record comes from a study of shared clonotypes between healthy human individuals (dated by TCRdb to 2020 to 2021). About the full investigation: The cohort comprised two women and a few men aged 18 to 49 years. Per donor, three plates each were used for CD4 naive and CD4 memory, two for CD8 naive, and one for CD8 memory. The study deeply sequenced blood TCR repertoires of about five healthy adults to estimate repertoire size and the extent of clonotype sharing between individuals. Different laboratories and diverse techniques were used to prepare libraries and sequence TCR repertoires, to increase sequencing depth and limit assay-specific biases. Each donor's leukapheresis produced roughly between roughly 0.85 and 9.5 billion PBMCs.

Points the paper makes about the study in general: The genetic and exposure-history diversity represented was limited by the small number of donors. Estimated clonotype richness was generally larger for naive than for memory subsets. Pairwise subsampling indicated that sequencing depth was expected to affect the degree of clonotype sharing among donors. Sampling was restricted to blood, and TCR repertoires in tissues likely differ from the TCR repertoires found in blood. Incomplete sequencing was indicated by rarefaction of sorted-subset datasets, despite the large sequencing depth. Across several donors, around 5% of naive CD4, 3.5% of naive CD8, under 2.5% of memory CD4, and 0.4% of memory CD8 clonotypes were shared. Clonotypes shared by all four sorted-subset donors showed higher generation probabilities than non-shared clonotypes.

V gives up 8 bases and J gives up 4 bases, and the segment between their germline ends measures 14 bases. There are 13 amino acids in the CDR3, from cysteine to phenylalanine inclusive. Here the CDR3 DNA is all that survives: 39 bases in frame from base 1. Reading the germline V gene gives CDR1 MDHEN and CDR2 SYDVKM. Using the deep immunoSEQ assay, TCR CDR3 regions were amplified from genomic DNA by multiplex PCR. Genomic DNA extracted from each cell subset was distributed evenly over all wells of several immunoSEQ 96-well plates, and each plate served as one replicate. For sorted subsets, 150 to 250 ng of genomic DNA, equivalent to 25,000 to 35,000 T cell genomes, went into each replicate PCR. Purified libraries were quantified with a Qubit 3.0 fluorometer, sized on a Bioanalyzer 2100, and re-quantified with the KAPA Library Quantification kit. Every immunoSEQ 96-well plate was sequenced on a dedicated single-read 150-cycle Illumina NextSeq 550 flow cell. The authors' pipeline ran thus. The immunoSEQ output contained only junctional sequences without quality scores, so filtering could not match that applied to full-length reads. Sequences were annotated with PyIR, a Python wrapper for IgBLAST v1.9, and V/J genes and CDR3 were assigned using IMGT germline references. Reads with weak V/J assignments (E-value above 1e-6), missing CDR3, stop codons, out-of-frame junctions, or ambiguous translated residues were removed. A V3J clonotype was defined by an identical inferred V gene, J gene, and CDR3 amino acid sequence. Percentage overlap between repertoires was computed as shared unique clonotypes divided by the size of the smaller repertoire. Richness of each repertoire was evaluated using RTK rarefaction, the Chao1 estimator, and Recon v2.1 estimates of unobserved clonotypes. OLGA was used to compute generation probabilities for all TCRbeta clonotypes that the gDNA method yielded from a handful of donors. The table was pulled from immuneACCESS by TCRdb, which kept in-frame rearrangements only. Such tables lose some clones; where checked, under half of the loss comes from unresolved V genes, and the rest has no known cause. V and J calls and clone size are copied from that table; D and trimming were computed from the DNA. Recorded for this sample are around 980,000 clones; 75% to 85% of them occurred a single time. The top ten clones comprise 0.6% to 0.7% of the sample.

Healthy HIV-negative adults with no recently reported acute infections or vaccinations were included as donors. Only Caucasian adults living in Nashville, Tennessee, USA were represented among the donors. CD4+ T cells were enriched by magnetic negative selection; naive cells were then positively selected on CD45RA, and the negative fraction formed the memory subset. After blood collection by leukapheresis, PBMCs were isolated using Ficoll-Histopaque density gradient centrifugation and then cryopreserved in the vapor phase of liquid nitrogen. Analytical flow cytometry was used to check the purity and quantity of every magnetically sorted T cell population. Each sorted fraction had its genomic DNA isolated and then quantified by UV absorbance on a Nanodrop 2000c.

The TCR sequence derives from a man aged 18 to 29 in good health. Some clones in this sample may be carry-over from other donors' samples. The sequence is built from TRBV28 and TRBJ2-5, with the D gene not clear enough to name. Sequencing was performed on memory CD4+ T cells from PBMCs. The label giving this sample's cell subset or site can be read as: CD45RA-negative fraction. The DNA sequence is as follows: TGTGCCAGCGCATGGAGTTTGCGAGAGACCCAGTACTTC. The translation is CASAWSLRETQYF.